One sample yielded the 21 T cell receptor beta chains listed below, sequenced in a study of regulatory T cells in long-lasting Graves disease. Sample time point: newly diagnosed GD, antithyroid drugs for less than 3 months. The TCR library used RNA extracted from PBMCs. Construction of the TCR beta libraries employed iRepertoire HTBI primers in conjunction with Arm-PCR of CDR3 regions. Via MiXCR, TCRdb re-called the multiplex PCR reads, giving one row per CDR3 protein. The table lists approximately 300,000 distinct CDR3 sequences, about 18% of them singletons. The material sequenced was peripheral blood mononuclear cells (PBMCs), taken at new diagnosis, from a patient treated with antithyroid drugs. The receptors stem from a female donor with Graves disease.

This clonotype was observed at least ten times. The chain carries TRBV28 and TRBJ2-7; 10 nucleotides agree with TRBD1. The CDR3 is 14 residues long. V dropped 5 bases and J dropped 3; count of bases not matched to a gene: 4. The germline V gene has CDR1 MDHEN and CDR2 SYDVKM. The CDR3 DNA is TGTGCCAGCAGTCGCCGGGACAGGGGCTACGAGCAGTACTTC. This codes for CASSRRDRGYEQYF. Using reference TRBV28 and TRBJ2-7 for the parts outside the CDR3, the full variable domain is DVKVTQSSRYLVKRTGEKVFLECVQDMDHENMFWYRQDPGLGLRLIYFSYDVKMKEKGDIPEGYSVSREKKERFSLILESASTNQTSMYLCASSRRDRGYEQYFGPGTRLTVT.

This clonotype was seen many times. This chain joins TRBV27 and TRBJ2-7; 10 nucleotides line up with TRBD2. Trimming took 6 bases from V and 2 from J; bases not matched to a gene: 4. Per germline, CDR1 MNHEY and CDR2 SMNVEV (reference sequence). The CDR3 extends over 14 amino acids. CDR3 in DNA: TGTGCCAGCAGATTAGCGGGAGGAACCTACGAGCAGTACTTC. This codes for CASRLAGGTYEQYF.

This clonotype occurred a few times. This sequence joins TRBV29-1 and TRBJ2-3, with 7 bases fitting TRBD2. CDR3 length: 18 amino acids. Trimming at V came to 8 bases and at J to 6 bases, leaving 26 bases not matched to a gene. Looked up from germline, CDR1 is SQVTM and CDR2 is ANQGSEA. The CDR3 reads CSIPRWLAEDGGWDTQYF. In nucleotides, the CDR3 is TGCAGCATCCCCAGGTGGCTAGCGGAGGACGGCGGGTGGGATACGCAGTATTTT.

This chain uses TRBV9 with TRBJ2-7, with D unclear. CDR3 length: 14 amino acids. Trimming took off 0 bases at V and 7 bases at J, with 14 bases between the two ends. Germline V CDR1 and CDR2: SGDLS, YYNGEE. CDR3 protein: CASSVGPGDGEQYF. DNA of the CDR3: TGTGCCAGCAGCGTAGGCCCCGGTGACGGAGAGCAGTACTTC.

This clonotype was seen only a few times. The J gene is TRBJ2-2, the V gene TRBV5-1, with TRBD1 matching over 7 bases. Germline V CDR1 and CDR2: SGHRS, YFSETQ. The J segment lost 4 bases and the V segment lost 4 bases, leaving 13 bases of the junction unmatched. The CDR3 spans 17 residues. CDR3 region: CASSTLRDSETTGELFF. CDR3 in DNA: TGCGCCAGCAGCACACTCCGGGACAGTGAAACCACCGGGGAGCTGTTTTTT.

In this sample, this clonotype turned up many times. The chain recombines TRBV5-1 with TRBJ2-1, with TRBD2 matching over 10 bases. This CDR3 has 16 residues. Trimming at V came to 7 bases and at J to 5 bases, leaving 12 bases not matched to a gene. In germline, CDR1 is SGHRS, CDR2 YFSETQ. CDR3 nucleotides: TGCGCCAGCCGGACCTACGGACTAGCGGACAACAATGAGCAGTTCTTC. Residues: CASRTYGLADNNEQFF.

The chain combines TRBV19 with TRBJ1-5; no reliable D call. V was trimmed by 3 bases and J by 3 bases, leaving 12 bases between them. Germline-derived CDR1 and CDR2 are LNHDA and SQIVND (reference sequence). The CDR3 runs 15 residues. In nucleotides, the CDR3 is TGTGCCAGTAGTATTAGGACGTTGGACAATCAGCCCCAGCATTTT. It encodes CASSIRTLDNQPQHF.

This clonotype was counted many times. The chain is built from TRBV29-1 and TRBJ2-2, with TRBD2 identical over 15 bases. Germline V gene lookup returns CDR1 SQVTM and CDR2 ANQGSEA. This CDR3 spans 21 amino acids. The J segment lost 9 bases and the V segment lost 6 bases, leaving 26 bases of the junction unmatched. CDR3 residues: CSVREGAGTSGLAGGYRELFF. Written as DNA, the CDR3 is TGCAGCGTGCGAGAGGGCGCGGGCACGTCCGGACTAGCGGGAGGGTACCGGGAGCTGTTTTTT.

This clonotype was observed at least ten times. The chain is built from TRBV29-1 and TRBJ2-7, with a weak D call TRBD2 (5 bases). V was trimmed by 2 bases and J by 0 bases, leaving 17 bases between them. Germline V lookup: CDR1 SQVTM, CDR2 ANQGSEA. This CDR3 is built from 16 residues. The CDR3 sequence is CSVELSLDGSSYEQYF. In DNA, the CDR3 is TGCAGCGTTGAATTATCCTTAGATGGGAGCTCCTACGAGCAGTACTTC.

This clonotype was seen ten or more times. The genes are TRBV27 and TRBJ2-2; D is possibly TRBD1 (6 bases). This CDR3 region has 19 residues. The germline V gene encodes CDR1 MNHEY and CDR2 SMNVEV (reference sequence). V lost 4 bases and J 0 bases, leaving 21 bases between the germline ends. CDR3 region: CASSSYPGQTYSNTGELFF. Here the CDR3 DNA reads TGTGCCAGCAGTTCTTATCCTGGACAGACGTACTCGAACACCGGGGAGCTGTTTTTT.

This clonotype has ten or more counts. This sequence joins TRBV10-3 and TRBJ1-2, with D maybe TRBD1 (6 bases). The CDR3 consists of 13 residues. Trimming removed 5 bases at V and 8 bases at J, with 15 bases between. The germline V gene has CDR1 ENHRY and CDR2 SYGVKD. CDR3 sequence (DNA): TGTGCCATCAGTCCCCCGCAGGGGCCGGGCTACACCTTC. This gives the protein CAISPPQGPGYTF.

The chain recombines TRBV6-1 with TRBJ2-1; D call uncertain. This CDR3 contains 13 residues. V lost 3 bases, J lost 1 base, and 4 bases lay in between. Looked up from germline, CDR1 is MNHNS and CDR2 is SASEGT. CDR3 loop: CASSDTSYNEQFF. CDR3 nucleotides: TGTGCCAGCAGTGATACGTCCTACAATGAGCAGTTCTTC.

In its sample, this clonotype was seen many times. CDR3 bases: TGTGCCAGCAGTTTTCAGGGGCGCGGCTACGAGCAGTACTTC. Protein product: CASSFQGRGYEQYF. The chain employs TRBV27 and TRBJ2-7; TRBD1 might be the D (6 bases). Trimming removed 3 bases at V and 3 bases at J, with 12 bases between. The CDR3 covers 14 residues. Germline loops: CDR1 MNHEY, CDR2 SMNVEV (reference sequence).

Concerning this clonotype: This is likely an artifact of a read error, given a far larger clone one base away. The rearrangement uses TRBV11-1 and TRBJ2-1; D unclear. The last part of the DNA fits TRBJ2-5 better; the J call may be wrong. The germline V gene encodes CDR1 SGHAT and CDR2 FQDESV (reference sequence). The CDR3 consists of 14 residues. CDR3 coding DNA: TGTGCCAGCAGCTTTTTACTGCACCGAGAGACCCAGTACTTC. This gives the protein CASSFLLHRETQYF.

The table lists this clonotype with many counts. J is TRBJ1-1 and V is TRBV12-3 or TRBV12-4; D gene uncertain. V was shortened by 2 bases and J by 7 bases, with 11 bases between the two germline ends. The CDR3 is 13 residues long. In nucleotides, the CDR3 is TGTGCCAGCAGTTTAAAGGGCGGGCTTGAAGCTTTCTTT. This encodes CASSLKGGLEAFF.

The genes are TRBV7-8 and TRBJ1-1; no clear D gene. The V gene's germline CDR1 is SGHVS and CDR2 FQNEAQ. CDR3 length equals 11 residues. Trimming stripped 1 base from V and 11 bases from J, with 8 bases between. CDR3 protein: CASSLGAGAFF. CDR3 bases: TGTGCCAGCAGCTTAGGGGCCGGCGCTTTCTTT.

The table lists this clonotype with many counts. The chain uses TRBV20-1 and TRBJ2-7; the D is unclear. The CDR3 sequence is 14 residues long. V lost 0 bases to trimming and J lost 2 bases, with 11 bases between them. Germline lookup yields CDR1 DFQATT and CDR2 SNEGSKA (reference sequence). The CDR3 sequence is CSARDTNPPYEQYF. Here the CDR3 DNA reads TGCAGTGCTAGAGATACCAACCCCCCCTACGAGCAGTACTTC.

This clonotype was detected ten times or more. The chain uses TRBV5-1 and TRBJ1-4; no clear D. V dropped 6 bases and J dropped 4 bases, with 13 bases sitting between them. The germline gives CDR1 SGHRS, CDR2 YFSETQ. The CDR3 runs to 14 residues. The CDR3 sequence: CASNGGARNEKLFF. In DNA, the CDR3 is TGCGCCAGCAACGGAGGAGCTCGTAATGAAAAACTGTTTTTT. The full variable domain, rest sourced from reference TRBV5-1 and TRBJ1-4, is KAGVTQTPRYLIKTRGQQVTLSCSPISGHRSVSWYQQTPGQGLQFLFEYFSETQRNKGNFPGRFSGRQFSNSRSEMNVSTLELGDSALYLCASNGGARNEKLFFGSGTQLSVL.

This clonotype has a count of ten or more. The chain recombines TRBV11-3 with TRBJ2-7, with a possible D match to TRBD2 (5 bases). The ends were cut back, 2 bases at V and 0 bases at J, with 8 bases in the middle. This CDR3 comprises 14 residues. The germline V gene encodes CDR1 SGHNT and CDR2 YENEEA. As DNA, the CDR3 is TGTGCCAGCAGCTTATACGGGGACTCCTACGAGCAGTACTTC. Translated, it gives CASSLYGDSYEQYF.

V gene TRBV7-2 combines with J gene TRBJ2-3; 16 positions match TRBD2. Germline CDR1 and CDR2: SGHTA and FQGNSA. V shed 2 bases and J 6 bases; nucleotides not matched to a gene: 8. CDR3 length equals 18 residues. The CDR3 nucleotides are TGTGCCAGCAGCTTACCGGGACTAGCGGGAGGGCCTGCCGATACGCAGTATTTT. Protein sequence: CASSLPGLAGGPADTQYF.

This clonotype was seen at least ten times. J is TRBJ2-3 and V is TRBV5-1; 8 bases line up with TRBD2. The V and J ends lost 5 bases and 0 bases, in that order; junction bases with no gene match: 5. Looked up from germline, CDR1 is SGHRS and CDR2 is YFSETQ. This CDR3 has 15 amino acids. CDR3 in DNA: TGCGCCAGCAGGAAGACTAGCGAGAGCACAGATACGCAGTATTTT. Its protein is CASRKTSESTDTQYF.